One T cell receptor (beta chain) is described in this entry. Its antigen is unknown. Germline V gene sequence: CDR1 LGHNA, CDR2 YNFKEQ. The junction had 7 bases not matched to a gene; V was cut back by 4 bases and J by 7 bases. The CDR3 is 15 amino acids. The data are from a study of blood T cells in healthy people across ages. Whole-study findings and limits: Possibly confounding the expanded clonotype changes was the fact that donor CMV status was unknown. Measured against age, TCR beta diversity per million T cells decreased in a roughly linear manner. Estimates drawn from one million T cells were deemed to understate diversity.

Alongside a J-beta primer mix, a sample-barcoded 5' primer served in a second PCR lasting 7 to 11 cycles. Every molecule of cDNA carried a tag from a template-switch adaptor with 12 random nucleotides. TCRdb independently ran MiXCR on the 5' RACE reads; one entry per CDR3 protein. The repertoire includes approximately 790,000 distinct CDR3 sequences, around 62% of them detected once, and around a quarter sits in the top ten. The J gene is TRBJ2-1, the V gene TRBV4-2; 10 bases agree with TRBD1. Specimen: blood. This clonotype was sampled from a man aged 30 to 45 in good health. The CDR3 region is CASSLRDRGRNEQFF. Here the CDR3 DNA reads TGTGCCAGCAGCCTCCGGGACAGGGGTCGAAATGAGCAGTTCTTC.